This T cell receptor (beta chain) was obtained from a study of control samples from healthy donors and cancer patients. This clone appeared a few times. The V gene's germline CDR1 is MGHRA and CDR2 YSYEKL. J was trimmed by 3 bases and V by 4 bases; bases with no gene match: 3. This CDR3 has 14 residues. The assay was immunoSEQ multiplex PCR, and TCRdb's table has in-frame clones only and misses some. The repertoire holds 170,000 or so clones, with approximately 92% as singletons. This sequence was found in a man in his late teens or twenties in good health. The rearrangement links TRBV4-1 to TRBJ1-1, with 9 bases fitting TRBD1. Sequenced input: blood. The CDR3 here is CASSRWTGDTEAFF. CDR3 coding DNA: TGCGCCAGCAGCCGATGGACAGGGGACACTGAAGCTTTCTTT.